This is a list of T cell receptor beta chains from one sample in a study of blood T cell repertoires in COVID-19. The assay was immunoSEQ multiplex PCR, and TCRdb's table has in-frame clones only and misses some. Altogether about 230,000 clones are present, roughly 84% being singletons, with the ten largest covering 25% to 35%. Sequencing was carried out using peripheral blood. The source is a man aged 40-49 years with acute or convalescent COVID-19. CDR3s include the opening cysteine and the closing phenylalanine or tryptophan. A D gene is named only where the DNA matches it firmly. The size of a clone is reported for some rows only, either as once, few or many, or as a class for expanded clones.

-,TRBV19,-,TRBJ1-1,CASRVDSLNTEAFF,TGTGCCAGTAGGGTTGACAGCCTGAACACTGAAGCTTTCTTT
-,TRBV6-2/TRBV6-3,TRBD2,TRBJ2-2,CASSNGLAGYGELFF,TGTGCCAGCAGTAATGGGCTAGCGGGTTACGGGGAGCTGTTTTTT
-,TRBV6-4,-,TRBJ1-2,CASSDSTGSDGYTF,TGTGCCAGCAGTGACTCGACGGGGTCCGATGGCTACACCTTC
-,TRBV6-2/TRBV6-3,TRBD1,TRBJ1-1,CASSYLTGSGLRAFF,TGTGCCAGCAGTTACTTGACAGGGAGTGGTTTACGGGCTTTCTTT
-,TRBV13,-,TRBJ1-3,CASSTKYISGNTIYF,TGTGCCAGCAGCACAAAGTATATTTCTGGAAACACCATATATTTT
-,TRBV12-3/TRBV12-4,-,TRBJ2-3,CASSTTGVQYF,TGTGCCAGCAGCACTACCGGGGTGCAGTATTTT
once,TRBV6-2/TRBV6-3,TRBD1,TRBJ2-5,CASSRRGQAQETQYF,TGTGCCAGCAGTCGAAGGGGACAGGCCCAAGAGACCCAGTACTTC
-,TRBV6-5,TRBD1,TRBJ1-5,CASSEGQGEGQPQHF,TGTGCCAGCAGCGAGGGACAGGGTGAGGGTCAGCCCCAGCATTTT
-,TRBV5-1,TRBD2,TRBJ2-2,CASSPTSGNTGELFF,TGCGCCAGCAGCCCCACTAGCGGGAACACCGGGGAGCTGTTTTTT
-,TRBV11-3,TRBD1,TRBJ2-5,CASSLGTGGAMETQYF,TGTGCCAGCAGCTTAGGGACAGGGGGCGCTATGGAGACCCAGTACTTC
-,TRBV10-3,-,TRBJ1-1,CAIKGSANTEAFF,TGTGCCATCAAGGGGTCGGCGAACACTGAAGCTTTCTTT
-,TRBV6-5,-,TRBJ1-1,CASSYSSGYTEAFF,TGTGCCAGCAGTTACTCGAGCGGGTACACTGAAGCTTTCTTT
-,TRBV14,-,TRBJ1-2,CASSQDVAYYGYTF,TGTGCCAGCAGCCAAGACGTAGCATACTATGGCTACACCTTC
-,TRBV29-1,-,TRBJ1-1,CSVRENTEAFF,TGCAGCGTCAGGGAGAACACTGAAGCTTTCTTT
-,TRBV12-3/TRBV12-4,-,TRBJ1-4,CASSLSGMLFF,TGTGCCAGCAGTTTGTCGGGGATGCTGTTTTTT
-,TRBV27,TRBD1,TRBJ2-7,CATGGLDRGGVRSYEQYF,TGTGCCACCGGGGGTCTGGACAGGGGAGGCGTTAGGTCCTACGAGCAGTACTTC
-,TRBV10-3,-,TRBJ1-3,CAISPSTGLSSGNTIYF,TGTGCCATCAGCCCCTCGACAGGATTGAGCTCTGGAAACACCATATATTTT
-,TRBV4-1,TRBD2,TRBJ2-1,CASSQDPGLVNEQFF,TGCGCCAGCAGCCAAGATCCGGGACTAGTGAATGAGCAGTTCTTC
-,TRBV11-2,TRBD2,TRBJ2-5,CASSFRLAGGKETQYF,TGTGCCAGCAGCTTCCGGTTAGCGGGAGGGAAGGAGACCCAGTACTTC
-,TRBV29-1,TRBD2,TRBJ2-2,CSVELREGGELFF,TGCAGCGTTGAATTGCGGGAGGGCGGGGAGCTGTTTTTT
few,TRBV10-3,-,TRBJ2-7,CAISERGSSYEQYF,TGTGCCATCAGTGAGCGGGGGAGCTCCTACGAGCAGTACTTC
-,TRBV15,-,TRBJ2-7,CATSPRGGYEQYF,TGTGCCACCAGCCCCCGAGGTGGCTACGAGCAGTACTTC
-,TRBV2,-,TRBJ2-7,CASRQGGAYEQYF,TGTGCCAGCAGACAAGGGGGAGCCTACGAGCAGTACTTC
-,TRBV15,-,TRBJ2-1,CATSRDPQVWDSLAYNEQFF,TGTGCCACCAGCAGAGACCCACAGGTCTGGGACTCCCTGGCTTACAATGAGCAGTTCTTC
-,TRBV12-5,TRBD1,TRBJ2-3,CASGIDRGTQYF,TGTGCTAGTGGTATCGACAGGGGTACGCAGTATTTT
-,TRBV11-2,-,TRBJ1-2,CASSLRTVSYGYTF,TGTGCCAGCAGCCTAAGGACAGTCAGCTATGGCTACACCTTC
-,TRBV10-1,-,TRBJ2-5,CASSESRRETQYF,TGCGCCAGCAGTGAGTCCAGGAGGGAGACCCAGTACTTC
-,TRBV4-2,TRBD1,TRBJ2-7,CASSQFGTGIYEQYF,TGTGCCAGCAGCCAATTTGGGACAGGGATTTACGAGCAGTACTTC
-,TRBV27,TRBD2,TRBJ2-1,CASSLSGLAGGHREQFF,TGTGCCAGCAGTTTATCGGGCCTAGCGGGGGGGCATAGGGAGCAGTTCTTC
-,TRBV4-1,TRBD2,TRBJ2-7,CASSQGLAGNYEQYF,TGCGCCAGCAGCCAAGGACTAGCGGGAAACTACGAGCAGTACTTC
few,TRBV6-5,TRBD1,TRBJ1-6,CASTKGQDRSPLHF,TGTGCCAGCACCAAGGGACAGGACCGTTCACCCCTCCACTTT
-,TRBV7-6,-,TRBJ2-1,CASSTRAQSTYNEQFF,TGTGCCAGCAGCACCCGAGCGCAGTCGACCTACAATGAGCAGTTCTTC
-,TRBV4-2,-,TRBJ2-2,CASSQEKGGVVGAGELFF,TGTGCCAGCAGCCAAGAGAAAGGCGGGGTAGTAGGCGCCGGGGAGCTGTTTTTT
-,TRBV3-1/TRBV3-2,TRBD2,TRBJ2-1,CASRYRAGGSNNEQFF,TGTGCCAGCAGATATCGAGCGGGGGGCAGTAACAATGAGCAGTTCTTC
-,TRBV6-5,-,TRBJ2-1,CASSMTHSSYNEQFF,TGTGCCAGCAGCATGACTCATAGCTCCTACAATGAGCAGTTCTTC
-,TRBV5-8,-,TRBJ2-3,CASSLAGTDTQYF,TGTGCCAGCAGCTTGGCGGGAACAGATACGCAGTATTTT
-,TRBV27,-,TRBJ1-2,CASSPIPTGNYGYTF,TGTGCCAGCAGCCCTATCCCTACGGGTAACTATGGCTACACCTTC
-,TRBV7-8,-,TRBJ1-1,CASSLDRDGAFF,TGTGCCAGCAGCTTGGACAGAGACGGAGCTTTCTTT
-,TRBV5-6,TRBD1,TRBJ1-2,CASSLMGQGARGYTF,TGTGCCAGCAGCTTAATGGGACAGGGGGCGAGGGGCTACACCTTC
-,TRBV18,-,TRBJ1-2,CASSPGGGHYRGYTF,TGTGCCAGCTCACCTGGGGGAGGCCACTATCGGGGCTACACCTTC
-,TRBV15,TRBD1,TRBJ1-4,CATSRDQGVLEKLFF,TGTGCCACCAGCAGAGATCAGGGGGTTCTTGAAAAACTGTTTTTT
-,TRBV15,TRBD2,TRBJ2-1,CATSRRLAGADEQFF,TGTGCCACCAGCAGAAGACTAGCGGGAGCGGATGAGCAGTTCTTC
-,TRBV28,-,TRBJ1-5,CASSLYINSNQPQHF,TGTGCCAGCAGTTTATACATTAATAGCAATCAGCCCCAGCATTTT
-,TRBV19,-,TRBJ1-1,CASKDYVGWPEAFF,TGTGCCAGCAAGGACTATGTGGGGTGGCCTGAAGCTTTCTTT
-,TRBV3-1/TRBV3-2,-,TRBJ1-6,CASSPGHNNSPLHF,TGTGCCAGCAGCCCGGGACATAATAATTCACCCCTCCACTTT
-,TRBV7-9,TRBD2,TRBJ2-1,CASSTRTSGSLNEQFF,TGTGCCAGCAGCACACGGACTAGCGGGAGTCTAAATGAGCAGTTCTTC
-,TRBV7-8,-,TRBJ1-2,CASSLGGAVGRMGYTF,TGTGCCAGCAGCTTAGGTGGGGCAGTTGGGCGGATGGGCTACACCTTC
-,TRBV6-5,-,TRBJ1-1,CASSQTVRTEAFF,TGTGCCAGCAGTCAAACCGTGAGGACTGAAGCTTTCTTT
-,TRBV27,-,TRBJ1-1,CASSSTQARDTRWDTEAFF,TGTGCCAGCAGTTCTACTCAAGCCCGGGACACTAGGTGGGACACTGAAGCTTTCTTT
once,TRBV7-2,-,TRBJ1-3,CASSLQGLVGNTIYF,TGTGCCAGCAGCTTACAGGGATTAGTTGGAAACACCATATATTTT
-,TRBV11-2,-,TRBJ2-2,CASSLEGGLVTGELFF,TGTGCCAGCAGCTTAGAAGGCGGGCTTGTCACCGGGGAGCTGTTTTTT
-,TRBV7-3,-,TRBJ2-1,CASSLDSGEQFF,TGTGCCAGCAGCTTAGATTCGGGTGAGCAGTTCTTC
few,TRBV14,TRBD2,TRBJ2-1,CASSQFAGGLGNEQFF,TGTGCCAGCAGCCAATTTGCGGGAGGCTTAGGAAATGAGCAGTTCTTC
few,TRBV28,TRBD1,TRBJ1-1,CASSPGGRGDTEAFF,TGTGCCAGCAGTCCCGGTGGCAGGGGGGATACTGAAGCTTTCTTT
-,TRBV13,-,TRBJ1-1,CASSLSRRQLAVNTEAFF,TGTGCCAGCAGCTTAAGCCGTAGACAGCTCGCCGTGAACACTGAAGCTTTCTTT
-,TRBV19,-,TRBJ1-2,CASSIQGQGYRYGYTF,TGTGCCAGTAGTATACAGGGGCAGGGATACCGCTATGGCTACACCTTC
-,TRBV19,TRBD1,TRBJ1-5,CASSRGTAHYQPQHF,TGTGCCAGTAGTAGGGGGACAGCACACTATCAGCCCCAGCATTTT
few,TRBV24-1,-,TRBJ1-2,CATTPTEGARCYGYTF,TGTGCCACGACACCCACCGAAGGGGCGCGATGCTATGGCTACACCTTC
few,TRBV4-2,TRBD2,TRBJ2-1,CASSLSGTSAFF,TGTGCCAGCAGCCTCTCCGGGACTAGTGCGTTCTTC